The next 17 T cell receptor beta chains were all read from a single sample in a study of T cell repertoires in cytomegalovirus infection. MiXCR was run by TCRdb on the reads, yielding one entry per CDR3 protein. This table has fewer than 850,000 distinct CDR3 sequences, 25% to 35% appearing once. No antigen has been identified for these receptors. The sequencing used cultured CD8+ T cells from PBMCs, collected from culture after CMV antigen stimulation. All receptors come from a human donor in good health (CMV status not recorded). Some clones in this sample may be carry-over from other donors' samples.

J is TRBJ2-1 and V is TRBV12-3 or TRBV12-4; the match to TRBD1 covers 8 bases. The V segment lost 5 bases and the J segment 7 bases; nucleotides outside the gene matches: 10. This CDR3 comprises 15 residues. For the CDR3, the DNA is TGTGCCAGCAGTACCCCAGGGGGCCAGGGGAATGAGCAGTTCTTC. It specifies CASSTPGGQGNEQFF.

A few counts support this clonotype. V and J are TRBV15 and TRBJ1-6; tentative D call: TRBD1 (5 bases). Per germline, CDR1 LNHNV and CDR2 YYDKDF (reference sequence). The CDR3 loop spans 14 amino acids. V was clipped by 5 bases and J by 8 bases, with 13 bases between them. CDR3 nucleotide sequence: TGTGCCACCAGCCAGCAGCAGGGATATTCACCCCTCCACTTT. Translation: CATSQQQGYSPLHF.

This clonotype was counted only a few times. The gene calls are TRBV5-1 and TRBJ2-2, with TRBD1 matching 7 bases. The V gene end was trimmed by 3 bases and the J gene end by 0 bases; junction bases not matched to a gene: 5. Germline V gene data show CDR1 as SGHRS and CDR2 as YFSETQ. This CDR3 spans 16 amino acids. CDR3 sequence: CASSSQTGSNTGELFF. The CDR3 coding sequence is TGCGCCAGCAGCTCCCAGACAGGGTCGAACACCGGGGAGCTGTTTTTT.

In its sample, this clonotype was seen a few times. The chain uses TRBV11-3 and TRBJ2-2, with 10 bases matching TRBD2. Trimming cost V 5 bases and J 5 bases; bases outside gene matches: 5. The V gene's germline CDR1 is SGHNT and CDR2 YENEEA. The CDR3 is 15 amino acids. CDR3 residues: CASSLAGEETGELFF. The CDR3 coding sequence is TGTGCCAGCAGCCTAGCGGGGGAGGAGACCGGGGAGCTGTTTTTT.

The V call is TRBV15, the J call TRBJ2-3; the D gene is possibly TRBD1 (6 bases). Germline values: CDR1 LNHNV, CDR2 YYDKDF (reference sequence). There are 13 residues in the CDR3. Trimming took off 2 bases at V and 4 bases at J, with 7 bases between the two ends. The CDR3 region is CATSRYRADTQYF. CDR3 coding DNA: TGTGCCACCAGCAGATACAGGGCAGATACGCAGTATTTT.

The rearrangement links TRBV7-6 to TRBJ2-5; possibly TRBD1 or TRBD2 for D (7 bases each). The CDR3 has 19 residues. Germline lookup yields CDR1 SGHVS and CDR2 FNYEAQ. With 2 bases removed from V and 1 base from J, the gap between germline ends came to 23 bases. The CDR3 is CASSLPRAGGALFQETQYF. In DNA, the CDR3 is TGTGCCAGCAGCTTACCCCGAGCAGGGGGGGCCCTATTCCAAGAGACCCAGTACTTC.

This clonotype was counted between two and nine times. CDR3 DNA sequence: TGTGCCAGCAGGGGGACTAGCGGGGGGTTCGAGACCCAGTACTTC. As protein: CASRGTSGGFETQYF. The chain recombines TRBV3-1 with TRBJ2-5; 15 bases are shared with TRBD2. The V segment lost 6 bases and the J segment 5 bases; nucleotides outside the gene matches: 4. Germline loops: CDR1 LGHDT, CDR2 YNNKEL (reference sequence). The CDR3 is made up of 15 amino acids.

The chain is built from TRBV5-6 and TRBJ1-2; the match to TRBD1 covers 8 bases. The CDR3 sequence is 15 residues long. After removal of 3 bases from V and 8 bases from J, the junction contained 12 bases not matched to a gene. Per germline, CDR1 SGHDT and CDR2 YYEEEE. The DNA of the CDR3 is TGTGCCAGCAGCTCCTATAGACAGGGGACGCACGGCTACACCTTC. Translated, it gives CASSSYRQGTHGYTF.

This clonotype turned up a few times. The CDR3, as DNA: TGTGCCAGCAGTTATTTACACTCTGAAGCTTTCTTT. Its translation: CASSYLHSEAFF. V usage is TRBV6-5 and J usage is TRBJ1-1, with unresolved D. The V end was cut by 3 bases, the J end by 6 bases, with 8 bases between. The CDR3 totals 12 residues. Germline V gene data show CDR1 as MNHEY and CDR2 as SVGAGI.

The CDR3 bases are TGTGCCAGCACCCCGACGGATATAGGGTATGAGCAGTTCTTC. Translation gives CASTPTDIGYEQFF. V is TRBV9 and J is TRBJ2-1; D gene uncertain. The CDR3 is made up of 14 amino acids. CDR1 SGDLS and CDR2 YYNGEE come from the germline V gene. Trimming took off 6 bases at V and 8 bases at J, with 18 bases between the two ends.

This clonotype occurred once. The gene calls are TRBV27 and TRBJ1-2, with TRBD1 identical over 9 bases. The CDR3 totals 16 residues. From germline, CDR1 is MNHEY and CDR2 SMNVEV (reference sequence). V dropped 2 bases and J dropped 8; count of bases not matched to a gene: 12. This chain's CDR3 is CASSLNLAGTGKGYTF. In nucleotides, the CDR3 is TGTGCCAGCAGTTTAAATCTCGCCGGGACAGGGAAAGGCTACACCTTC.

This clonotype came up many times. The genes are TRBV12-3 or TRBV12-4 and TRBJ1-3; D gene unclear. Trimming took off 7 bases at V and 0 bases at J, with 19 bases between the two ends. The CDR3 has 17 residues. For the CDR3, the DNA is TGTGCCAGCAACCAGGACGACTTATTTATCTCTGGAAACACCATATATTTT. This translates into CASNQDDLFISGNTIYF.

Written as DNA, the CDR3 is TGTGCCAGCAGCTTAAGCGGACTAGCGGGGGGGCCCGGAGAGACCCAGTACTTC. It yields the protein CASSLSGLAGGPGETQYF. V is TRBV11-3 and J is TRBJ2-5, with TRBD2 matching over 15 bases. The CDR3 loop spans 18 amino acids. The junction had 8 bases not matched to a gene; V was cut back by 2 bases and J by 4 bases. Germline values: CDR1 SGHNT, CDR2 YENEEA.

This clonotype showed up just a few times. The gene calls are TRBV7-2 and TRBJ2-7; TRBD2 aligns across 12 bases. Germline V gene lookup returns CDR1 SGHTA and CDR2 FQGNSA. This CDR3 is built from 15 residues. The ends lost 1 base at V and 7 bases at J; junction bases unmatched: 5. The DNA of the CDR3 is TGTGCCAGCAGCTTAGGCTCTAGCGGGGGGGTTGAGCAGTACGTC. Amino acid sequence: CASSLGSSGGVEQYV.

This clonotype was observed at least ten times. This sequence joins TRBV12-3 or TRBV12-4 and TRBJ2-5; D perhaps matches TRBD2 (5 bases). V was cut by 7 bases and J by 5 bases, with 11 bases left in between. This CDR3 region has 12 residues. CDR3 in amino acids: CASTRRRETQYF. CDR3 in DNA: TGTGCCAGCACTCGGCGGAGGGAGACCCAGTACTTC.

There are many counts of this clonotype. The V gene is TRBV6-2 or TRBV6-3, the J gene TRBJ1-1; no firm D call. V lost 5 bases and J lost 4, with 17 bases in between. Germline V CDR1 and CDR2: MNHEY, SVGEGT. The CDR3 loop spans 15 amino acids. The CDR3 here is CASSLAGHTSTEAFF. DNA for the CDR3: TGTGCCAGCAGTCTCGCCGGTCATACGTCCACTGAAGCTTTCTTT.

This clonotype was recorded many times. The chain is built from TRBV5-1 and TRBJ2-3; the D gene could be TRBD1 or TRBD2 (5 bases each). V lost 6 bases and J 4 bases, leaving 15 bases between the germline ends. The V gene's germline CDR1 is SGHRS and CDR2 YFSETQ. This CDR3 has 14 residues. CDR3 residues: CASTGPALPDTQYF. CDR3 DNA sequence: TGCGCCAGCACGGGGCCGGCGCTCCCAGATACGCAGTATTTT. Based on the CDR3 plus reference TRBV5-1 and TRBJ2-3, the full variable domain is KAGVTQTPRYLIKTRGQQVTLSCSPISGHRSVSWYQQTPGQGLQFLFEYFSETQRNKGNFPGRFSGRQFSNSRSEMNVSTLELGDSALYLCASTGPALPDTQYFGPGTRLTVL.